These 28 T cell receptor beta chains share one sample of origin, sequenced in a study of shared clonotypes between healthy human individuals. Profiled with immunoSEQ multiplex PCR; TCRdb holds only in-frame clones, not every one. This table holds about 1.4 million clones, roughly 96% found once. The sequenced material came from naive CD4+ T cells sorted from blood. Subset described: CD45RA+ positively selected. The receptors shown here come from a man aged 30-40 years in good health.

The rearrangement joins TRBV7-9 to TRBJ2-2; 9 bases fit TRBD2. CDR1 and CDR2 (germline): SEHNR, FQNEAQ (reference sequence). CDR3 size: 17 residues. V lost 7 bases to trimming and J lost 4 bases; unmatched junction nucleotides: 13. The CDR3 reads CASNADGLAGPTGELFF. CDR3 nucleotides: TGTGCCAGCAACGCGGATGGGCTAGCGGGACCCACCGGGGAGCTGTTTTTT. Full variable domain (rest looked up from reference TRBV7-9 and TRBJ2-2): DTGVSQNPRHKITKRGQNVTFRCDPISEHNRLYWYRQTLGQGPEFLTYFQNEAQLEKSRLLSDRFSAERPKGSFSTLEIQRTEQGDSAMYLCASNADGLAGPTGELFFGEGSRLTVL.

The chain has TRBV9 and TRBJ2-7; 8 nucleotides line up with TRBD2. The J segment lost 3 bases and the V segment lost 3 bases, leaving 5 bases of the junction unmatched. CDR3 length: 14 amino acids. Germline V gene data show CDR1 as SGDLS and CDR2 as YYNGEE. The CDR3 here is CASSAPGGHYEQYF. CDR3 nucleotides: TGTGCCAGCAGCGCCCCGGGGGGGCACTACGAGCAGTACTTC.

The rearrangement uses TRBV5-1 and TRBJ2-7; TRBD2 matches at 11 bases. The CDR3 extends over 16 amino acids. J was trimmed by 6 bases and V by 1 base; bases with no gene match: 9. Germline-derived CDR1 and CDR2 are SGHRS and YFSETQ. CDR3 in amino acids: CASSLMRLAGGGEQYF. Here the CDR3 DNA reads TGCGCCAGCAGCTTGATGAGGCTAGCGGGAGGAGGCGAGCAGTACTTC.

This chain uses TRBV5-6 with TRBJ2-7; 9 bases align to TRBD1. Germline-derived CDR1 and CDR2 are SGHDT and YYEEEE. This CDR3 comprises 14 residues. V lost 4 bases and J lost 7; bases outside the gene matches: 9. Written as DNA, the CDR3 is TGTGCCAGCAGCGTGGGACAGGGAAGGGGGGAGCAGTACTTC. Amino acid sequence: CASSVGQGRGEQYF.

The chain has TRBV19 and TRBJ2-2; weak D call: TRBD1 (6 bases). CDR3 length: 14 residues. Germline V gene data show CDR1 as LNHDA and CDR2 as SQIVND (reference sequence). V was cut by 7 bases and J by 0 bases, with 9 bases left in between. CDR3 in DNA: TGTGCCAGTACCACAGGGTCGAACACCGGGGAGCTGTTTTTT. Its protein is CASTTGSNTGELFF.

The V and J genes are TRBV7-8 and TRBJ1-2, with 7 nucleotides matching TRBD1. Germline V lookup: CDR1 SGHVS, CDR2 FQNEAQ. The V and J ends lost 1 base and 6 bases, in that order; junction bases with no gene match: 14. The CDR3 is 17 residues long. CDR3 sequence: CASSLDTLWGQPHGYTF. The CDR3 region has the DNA TGTGCCAGCAGCTTAGACACCCTTTGGGGACAGCCTCATGGCTACACCTTC.

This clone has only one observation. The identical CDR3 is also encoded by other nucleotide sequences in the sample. CDR3 bases: TGTGCCAGCAGCCCTGGACTAGCGGGGTACGAGCAGTACTTC. It yields the protein CASSPGLAGYEQYF. The rearrangement joins TRBV9 to TRBJ2-7, with 12 bases fitting TRBD2. Germline trimming cut 4 bases from V and 4 bases from J; bases unmatched to any gene: 3. CDR1 and CDR2 (germline): SGDLS, YYNGEE. The CDR3 has 14 amino acids.

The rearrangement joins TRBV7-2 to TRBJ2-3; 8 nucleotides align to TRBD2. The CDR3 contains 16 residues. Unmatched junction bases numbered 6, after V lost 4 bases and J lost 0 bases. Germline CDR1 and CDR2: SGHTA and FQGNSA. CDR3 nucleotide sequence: TGTGCCAGCAGCTCACCCCCGGGAGGGAGCACAGATACGCAGTATTTT. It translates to CASSSPPGGSTDTQYF. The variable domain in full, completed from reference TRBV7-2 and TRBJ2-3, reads GAGVSQSPSNKVTEKGKDVELRCDPISGHTALYWYRQSLGQGLEFLIYFQGNSAPDKSGLPSDRFSAERTGGSVSTLTIQRTQQEDSAVYLCASSSPPGGSTDTQYFGPGTRLTVL.

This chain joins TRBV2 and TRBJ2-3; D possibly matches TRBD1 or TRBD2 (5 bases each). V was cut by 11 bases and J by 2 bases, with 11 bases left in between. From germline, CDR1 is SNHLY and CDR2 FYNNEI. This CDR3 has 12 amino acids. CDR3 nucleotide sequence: TGTGCCGGTAGGGACGACACAGATACGCAGTATTTT. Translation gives CAGRDDTDTQYF.

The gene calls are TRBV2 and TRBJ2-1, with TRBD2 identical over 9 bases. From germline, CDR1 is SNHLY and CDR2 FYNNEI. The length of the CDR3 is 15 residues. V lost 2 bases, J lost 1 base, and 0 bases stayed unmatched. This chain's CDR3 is CASSELAGSYNEQFF. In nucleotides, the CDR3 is TGTGCCAGCAGTGAACTAGCGGGGTCCTACAATGAGCAGTTCTTC.

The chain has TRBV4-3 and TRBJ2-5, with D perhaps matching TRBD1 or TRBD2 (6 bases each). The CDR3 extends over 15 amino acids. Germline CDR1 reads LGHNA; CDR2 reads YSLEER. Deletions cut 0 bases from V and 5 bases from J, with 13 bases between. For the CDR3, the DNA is TGCGCCAGCAGCCAAGAGGGGGGCGCGAGGGAGACCCAGTACTTC. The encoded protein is CASSQEGGARETQYF.

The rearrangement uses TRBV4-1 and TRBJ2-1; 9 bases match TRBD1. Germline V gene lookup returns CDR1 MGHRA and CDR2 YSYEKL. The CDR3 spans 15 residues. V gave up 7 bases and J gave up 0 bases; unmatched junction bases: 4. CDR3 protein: CASNPTGGSYNEQFF. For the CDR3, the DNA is TGCGCCAGCAACCCGACAGGGGGCTCCTACAATGAGCAGTTCTTC.

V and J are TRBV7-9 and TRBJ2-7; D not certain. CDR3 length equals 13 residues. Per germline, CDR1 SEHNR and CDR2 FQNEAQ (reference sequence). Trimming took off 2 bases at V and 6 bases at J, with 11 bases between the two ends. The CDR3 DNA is TGTGCCAGCAGCTTACAGACGGTCGGCGAGCAGTACTTC. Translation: CASSLQTVGEQYF. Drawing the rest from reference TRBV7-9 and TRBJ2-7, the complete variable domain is DTGVSQNPRHKITKRGQNVTFRCDPISEHNRLYWYRQTLGQGPEFLTYFQNEAQLEKSRLLSDRFSAERPKGSFSTLEIQRTEQGDSAMYLCASSLQTVGEQYFGPGTRLTVT.

The CDR3 sequence is CASSPHPPYEQYF. CDR3 sequence (DNA): TGTGCCAGCAGCCCCCACCCCCCATACGAGCAGTACTTC. This rearrangement joins TRBV28 to TRBJ2-7; no firm D call. The V gene lost 6 bases and the J gene lost 4 bases, with 13 bases spanning the gap. The CDR3 loop spans 13 amino acids. Germline assignment: CDR1 MDHEN and CDR2 SYDVKM. Using reference TRBV28 and TRBJ2-7 for the parts outside the CDR3, the full variable domain is DVKVTQSSRYLVKRTGEKVFLECVQDMDHENMFWYRQDPGLGLRLIYFSYDVKMKEKGDIPEGYSVSREKKERFSLILESASTNQTSMYLCASSPHPPYEQYFGPGTRLTVT.

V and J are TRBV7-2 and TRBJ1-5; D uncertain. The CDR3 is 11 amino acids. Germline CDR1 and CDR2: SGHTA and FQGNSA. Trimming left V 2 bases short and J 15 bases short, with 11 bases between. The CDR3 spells CASSLKPPAHF. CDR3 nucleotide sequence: TGTGCCAGCAGCTTAAAGCCCCCCGCGCATTTT.

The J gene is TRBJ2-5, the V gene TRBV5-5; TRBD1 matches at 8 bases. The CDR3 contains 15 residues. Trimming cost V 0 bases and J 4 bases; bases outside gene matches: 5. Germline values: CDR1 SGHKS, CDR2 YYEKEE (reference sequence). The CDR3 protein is CASSLVGQVVETQYF. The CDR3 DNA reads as TGTGCCAGCAGCTTGGTGGGACAGGTGGTAGAGACCCAGTACTTC.

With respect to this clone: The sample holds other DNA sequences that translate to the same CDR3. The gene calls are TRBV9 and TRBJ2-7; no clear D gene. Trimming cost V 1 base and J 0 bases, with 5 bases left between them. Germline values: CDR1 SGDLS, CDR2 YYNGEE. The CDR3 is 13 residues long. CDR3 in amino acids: CASSVTDSYEQYF. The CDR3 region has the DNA TGTGCCAGCAGCGTAACGGACTCCTACGAGCAGTACTTC.

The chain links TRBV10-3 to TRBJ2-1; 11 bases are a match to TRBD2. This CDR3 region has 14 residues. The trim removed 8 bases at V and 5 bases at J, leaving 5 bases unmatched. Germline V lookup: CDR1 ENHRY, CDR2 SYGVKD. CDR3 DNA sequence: TGTGCCATCTTAGCGGGAGGGTTGAACAATGAGCAGTTCTTC. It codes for CAILAGGLNNEQFF.

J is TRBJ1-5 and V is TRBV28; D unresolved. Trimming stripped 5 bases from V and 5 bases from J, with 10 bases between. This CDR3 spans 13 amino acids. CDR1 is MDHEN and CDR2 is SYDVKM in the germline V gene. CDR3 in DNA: TGTGCCAGCAGTCGCGTACCTTATCAGCCCCAGCATTTT. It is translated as CASSRVPYQPQHF.

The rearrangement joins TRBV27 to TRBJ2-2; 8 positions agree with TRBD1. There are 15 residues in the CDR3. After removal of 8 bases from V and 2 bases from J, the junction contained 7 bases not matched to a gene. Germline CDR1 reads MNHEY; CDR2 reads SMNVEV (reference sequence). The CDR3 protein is CASRPGTGNTGELFF. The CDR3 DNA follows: TGTGCCAGCCGGCCCGGGACAGGTAACACCGGGGAGCTGTTTTTT.

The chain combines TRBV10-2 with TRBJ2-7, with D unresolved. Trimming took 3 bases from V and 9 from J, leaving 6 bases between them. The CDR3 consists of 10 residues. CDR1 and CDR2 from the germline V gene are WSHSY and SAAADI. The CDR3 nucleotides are TGCGCCAGCAGTGATGGTGGGCAGTACTTC. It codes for CASSDGGQYF.

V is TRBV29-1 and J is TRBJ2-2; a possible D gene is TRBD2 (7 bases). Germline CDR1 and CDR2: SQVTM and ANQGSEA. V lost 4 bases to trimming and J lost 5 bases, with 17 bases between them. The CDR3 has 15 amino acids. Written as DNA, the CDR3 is TGCAGCGTTGTTGCGGCAGGGGAGGGAACCGGGGAGCTGTTTTTT. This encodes CSVVAAGEGTGELFF.

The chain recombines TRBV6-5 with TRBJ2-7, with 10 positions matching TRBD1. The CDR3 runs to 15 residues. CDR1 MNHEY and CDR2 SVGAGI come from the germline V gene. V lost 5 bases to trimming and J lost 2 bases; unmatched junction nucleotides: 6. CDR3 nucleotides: TGTGCCAGCAGTCGAAACGGACAGGGGGCCTACGAGCAGTACTTC. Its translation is CASSRNGQGAYEQYF.

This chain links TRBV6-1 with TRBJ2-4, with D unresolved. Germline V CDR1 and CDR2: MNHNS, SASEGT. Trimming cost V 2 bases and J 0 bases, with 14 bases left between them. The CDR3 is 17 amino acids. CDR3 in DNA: TGTGCCAGCAGTGAACCAAAGGAGTCCTTAGCCAAAAACATTCAGTACTTC. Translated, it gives CASSEPKESLAKNIQYF.

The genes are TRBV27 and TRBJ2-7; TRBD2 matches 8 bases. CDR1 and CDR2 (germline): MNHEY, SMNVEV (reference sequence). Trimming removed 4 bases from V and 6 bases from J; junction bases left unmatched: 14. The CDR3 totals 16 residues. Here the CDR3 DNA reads TGTGCCAGCAGTTCCTACCTTAAGCGGGGGATAGGCGAGCAGTACTTC. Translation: CASSSYLKRGIGEQYF.

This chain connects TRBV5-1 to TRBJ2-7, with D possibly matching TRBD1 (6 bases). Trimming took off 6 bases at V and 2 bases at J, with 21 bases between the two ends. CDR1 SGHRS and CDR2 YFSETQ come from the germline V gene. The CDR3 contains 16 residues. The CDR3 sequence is CASMPGEGHRPYEQYF. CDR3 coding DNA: TGCGCCAGCATGCCTGGAGAGGGACATCGCCCCTACGAGCAGTACTTC.

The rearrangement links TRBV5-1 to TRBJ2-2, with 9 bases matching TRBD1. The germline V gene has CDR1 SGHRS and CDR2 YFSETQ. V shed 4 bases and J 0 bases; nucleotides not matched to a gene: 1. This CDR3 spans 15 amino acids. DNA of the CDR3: TGCGCCAGCAGCAGGGACAGGGCGAACACCGGGGAGCTGTTTTTT. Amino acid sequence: CASSRDRANTGELFF.

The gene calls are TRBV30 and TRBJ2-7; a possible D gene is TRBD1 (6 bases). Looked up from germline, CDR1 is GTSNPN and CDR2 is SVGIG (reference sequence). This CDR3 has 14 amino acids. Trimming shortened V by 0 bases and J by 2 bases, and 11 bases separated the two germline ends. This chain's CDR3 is CAWSVRGGAYEQYF. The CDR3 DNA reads TGTGCCTGGAGTGTACGAGGGGGAGCCTACGAGCAGTACTTC.